This T cell receptor (beta chain) was sequenced for a study of Ad26.COV2.S vaccination and SARS-CoV-2 variants. General study findings and limits: After vaccination, reports described spike-specific CD8+ and CD4+ T cell responses as showing substantial breadth.

Germline V gives CDR1 SNHLY, CDR2 FYNNEI. Trimming at V came to 4 bases and at J to 1 base, leaving 5 bases not matched to a gene. The CDR3 consists of 15 residues. The method was immunoSEQ multiplex PCR; TCRdb's version includes in-frame clones alone and lacks a portion of them. The table records hundreds of thousands of clones, around 93% of them present only once. As regards this clone: Its antigen remains unidentified.

Described treatment: roughly 18 received Ad26.COV2.S at low or high dose, single or two shots; a few received placebo; per-sample allocation not given. The samples were gathered on day 63 after the first injection of vaccine or placebo. Aged 18-55 years, donor was enrolled in Boston in the early 2020s. The vaccine delivered Wuhan-strain SARS-CoV-2 spike through an Ad26 vector. The chain employs TRBV2 and TRBJ2-3; 7 nucleotides agree with TRBD2. Sequenced material: peripheral blood, taken in a trial of Ad26.COV2.S vaccine versus placebo. This receptor was identified in a person between 18 and 65 years old who received the Ad26.COV2.S COVID-19 vaccine or a placebo. The CDR3 DNA reads TGTGCCAGCAGTGGGGGAGGACTAGGCACAGATACGCAGTATTTT. Protein product: CASSGGGLGTDTQYF.